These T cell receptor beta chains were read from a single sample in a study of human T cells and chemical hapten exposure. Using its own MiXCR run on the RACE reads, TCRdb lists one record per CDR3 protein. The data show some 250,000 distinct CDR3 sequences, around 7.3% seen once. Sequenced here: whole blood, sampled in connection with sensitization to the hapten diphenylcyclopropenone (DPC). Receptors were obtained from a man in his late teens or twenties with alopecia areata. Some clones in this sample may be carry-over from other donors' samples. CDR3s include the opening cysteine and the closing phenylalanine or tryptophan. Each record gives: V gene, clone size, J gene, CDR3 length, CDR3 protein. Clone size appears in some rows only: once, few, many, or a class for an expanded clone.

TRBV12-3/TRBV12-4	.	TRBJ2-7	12	CASSLTLHEQYF
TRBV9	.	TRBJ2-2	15	CASSVGSPGIGELFF
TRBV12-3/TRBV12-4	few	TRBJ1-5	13	CASSFDRDQPQHF
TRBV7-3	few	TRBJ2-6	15	CASSPDRGWANVLTF
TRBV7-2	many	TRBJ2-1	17	CASSQLPGARGDNEQFF
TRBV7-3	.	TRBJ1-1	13	CASSLREGTEAFF
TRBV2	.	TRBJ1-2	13	CASSPSPVYGYTF
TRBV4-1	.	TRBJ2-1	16	CASSQTGTGRVNEQFF
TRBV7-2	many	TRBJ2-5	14	CASSSGLSKETQYF
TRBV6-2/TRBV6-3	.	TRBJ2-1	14	CASSYREPYNEQFF
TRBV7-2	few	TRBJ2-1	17	CASSLAQRGGPPHEQFF
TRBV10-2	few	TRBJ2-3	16	CASSEFGSGGIDTQYF
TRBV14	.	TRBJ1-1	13	CASSRGRNTEAFF
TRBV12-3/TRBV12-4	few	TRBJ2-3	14	CASSLGHPTDTQYF
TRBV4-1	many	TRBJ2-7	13	CASSQDKSASRTF